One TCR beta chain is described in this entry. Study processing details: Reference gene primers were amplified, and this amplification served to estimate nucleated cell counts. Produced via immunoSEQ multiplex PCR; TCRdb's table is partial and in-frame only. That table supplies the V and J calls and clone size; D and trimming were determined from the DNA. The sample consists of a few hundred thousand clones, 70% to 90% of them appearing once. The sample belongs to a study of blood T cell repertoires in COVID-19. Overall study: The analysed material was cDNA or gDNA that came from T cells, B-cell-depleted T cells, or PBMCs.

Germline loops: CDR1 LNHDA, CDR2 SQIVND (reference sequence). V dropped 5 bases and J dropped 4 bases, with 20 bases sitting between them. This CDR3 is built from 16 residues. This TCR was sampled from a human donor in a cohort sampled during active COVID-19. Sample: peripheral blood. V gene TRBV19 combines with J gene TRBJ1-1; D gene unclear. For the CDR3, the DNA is TGTGCCAGTAGTCCGAGGAAACGTGAGTTCTCCACTGAAGCTTTCTTT. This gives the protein CASSPRKREFSTEAFF.